The 28 T cell receptor beta chains listed next were all sequenced from one sample in a study of vaccination effects on CD4 cells after COVID-19. Antigen-specific CD4+ T cell clonotypes were called by their expansion after viral peptide-pool culture in ViraFEST. Culture proceeded for 9 to 11 days, and CD4+ T cells were then isolated. BNT162b2 vaccine or mRNA-1273 vaccine was given to participants in two doses. Antigen specificity for these receptors is unknown. The repertoire was sequenced with immunoSEQ multiplex PCR; TCRdb's copy has only in-frame clones and lacks some. The sample comprises about 59,000 clones, around four fifths of which are singletons, and about 2.1% rests with the top ten. This specimen consisted of CD4+ T cells from PBMCs cultured with HCoV-OC43 spike peptides, obtained after COVID-19 vaccination. Regarding subset: HCoV-OC43 spike overlapping peptide pool stimulation. The origin of the receptors is a human donor who received a COVID-19 vaccine.

The chain joins TRBV30 to TRBJ1-1, with D possibly TRBD1 on 5 matching bases. Germline V CDR1 and CDR2: GTSNPN, SVGIG (reference sequence). This CDR3 region has 14 residues. V gave up 0 bases and J gave up 0 bases, with 8 bases separating them. Here the CDR3 DNA reads TGTGCCTGGAGTGTAGCAGGGCTGAACACTGAAGCTTTCTTT. Amino acids: CAWSVAGLNTEAFF.

The rearrangement links TRBV4-3 to TRBJ2-2; 10 bases are shared with TRBD2. The CDR3 loop spans 17 amino acids. In germline, CDR1 is LGHNA, CDR2 YSLEER. With 4 bases clipped from V and 3 bases from J, the junction kept 8 bases outside the gene matches. CDR3 sequence: CASSPLSGTSDTGELFF. Here the CDR3 DNA reads TGCGCCAGCAGCCCCCTCTCCGGGACTAGCGACACCGGGGAGCTGTTTTTT.

The chain carries TRBV5-1 and TRBJ1-5; TRBD1 might be the D (5 bases). The V gene's germline CDR1 is SGHRS and CDR2 YFSETQ. CDR3 size: 13 residues. V was pared by 5 bases and J by 1 base, with 7 bases between. The CDR3 protein is CASSWDSNQPQHF. CDR3 in DNA: TGCGCCAGCAGTTGGGACAGCAATCAGCCCCAGCATTTT.

This clone was observed a handful of times. The chain has TRBV25-1 and TRBJ1-2, with D tentatively TRBD1 (6 bases). CDR1 is MGHDK and CDR2 is SYGVNS in the germline V gene. V shed 4 bases and J shed 8 bases, with 14 bases lying between them. The CDR3 consists of 13 residues. CDR3 in amino acids: CASSALGTNGYTF. DNA for the CDR3: TGTGCCAGCAGTGCCCTCGGGACAAACGGCTACACCTTC.

CDR3 bases: TGTGCCAGTAGTAAGGGGGCAGGAACCAAAAACATTCAGTACTTC. Its protein is CASSKGAGTKNIQYF. This rearrangement joins TRBV19 to TRBJ2-4; 7 positions agree with TRBD1. This CDR3 is built from 15 residues. In germline, CDR1 is LNHDA, CDR2 SQIVND (reference sequence). The V and J ends lost 4 bases and 2 bases, in that order; junction bases with no gene match: 5.

This chain joins TRBV21-1 and TRBJ2-7; TRBD1, the D gene given by the table, was not confirmed from the DNA. TRBV21-1 is deemed a pseudogene. The CDR3 spans 16 residues. The CDR3 DNA is TGTGCCAGCAGCAACCGGGTTGGAACAGGCGACTACGAGCAGTACGTC. It codes for CASSNRVGTGDYEQYV.

The CDR3 sequence is CASSFDRGPRETQYF. CDR3 nucleotides: TGTGCCAGCAGTTTCGACAGGGGGCCCCGGGAGACCCAGTACTTC. V usage is TRBV6-5 and J usage is TRBJ2-5; TRBD1 agrees at 10 bases. Germline CDR1 reads MNHEY; CDR2 reads SVGAGI. This CDR3 is built from 15 residues. V lost 4 bases, J lost 5 bases, and 7 bases stayed unmatched.

The chain employs TRBV18 and TRBJ2-7; D unclear. CDR1 KGHSH and CDR2 LQKENI come from the germline V gene. Trimming cost V 4 bases and J 7 bases, with 14 bases left between them. CDR3 length equals 13 residues. The CDR3 is CASSLLPRKEQYV. The CDR3 bases are TGTGCCAGCTCACTCCTTCCGAGGAAAGAGCAGTACGTC.

This chain joins TRBV6-2 or TRBV6-3 and TRBJ1-3; no clear D gene. CDR1 is MNHEY and CDR2 is SVGEGT in the germline V gene. The CDR3 is 19 amino acids. V lost 2 bases, J lost 3 bases, and 23 bases lay in between. In nucleotides, the CDR3 is TGTGCCAGCAGTTACCAAGCGGGAACCTGGAGCGGGCTTGGAAACACCATATATTTT. Translating it yields CASSYQAGTWSGLGNTIYF.

This chain joins TRBV5-4 and TRBJ2-7, with 8 bases lining up with TRBD2. Germline lookup yields CDR1 SGHNT and CDR2 YYREEE (reference sequence). This CDR3 has 15 amino acids. After removal of 1 base from V and 0 bases from J, the junction contained 3 bases not matched to a gene. The DNA for the CDR3 is TGTGCCAGCAGCTTGAGCGGGGGCAGCTCCTACGAGCAGTACGTC. This sequence encodes CASSLSGGSSYEQYV.

V is TRBV7-2 and J is TRBJ2-5; TRBD2 aligns across 8 bases. Germline CDR1 is SGHTA and CDR2 is FQGNSA. The CDR3 is 15 residues long. V shed 4 bases and J 2 bases; nucleotides not matched to a gene: 6. DNA of the CDR3: TGTGCCAGCAGCTCCGTTACTAGCGGACAAGAGACCCAGTACTTC. Translated, it gives CASSSVTSGQETQYF. Combining the CDR3 with reference TRBV7-2 and TRBJ2-5 gives the whole variable domain GAGVSQSPSNKVTEKGKDVELRCDPISGHTALYWYRQSLGQGLEFLIYFQGNSAPDKSGLPSDRFSAERTGGSVSTLTIQRTQQEDSAVYLCASSSVTSGQETQYFGPGTRLLVL.

V and J are TRBV27 and TRBJ1-1; tentative D call: TRBD1 (5 bases). Germline-derived CDR1 and CDR2 are MNHEY and SMNVEV (reference sequence). Trimming took off 6 bases at V and 5 bases at J, with 16 bases between the two ends. The CDR3 has 14 amino acids. The CDR3 bases are TGTGCCAGCAGGACAATCGCGGGGGGGACTGAAGCTTTCTTT. Translation gives CASRTIAGGTEAFF.

The CDR3 reads CTSSQGTGGGNSPLHF. The CDR3 DNA follows: TGCACCAGCAGCCAGGGCACAGGGGGCGGGAATTCACCCCTCCACTTT. This rearrangement joins TRBV1 to TRBJ1-6; the table's D call of TRBD1 was not tested on the DNA. TRBV1 constitutes a pseudogene. The CDR3 has 16 residues.

The V call is TRBV4-1, the J call TRBJ1-5; D may be TRBD1 (5 bases). Trimming took 0 bases from V and 2 from J, leaving 17 bases between them. CDR3 size: 18 residues. Germline-derived CDR1 and CDR2 are MGHRA and YSYEKL. CDR3 protein: CASSQDLGTASRNQPQHF. For the CDR3, the DNA is TGCGCCAGCAGCCAAGACCTAGGGACCGCGTCTCGCAATCAGCCCCAGCATTTT.

The V gene is TRBV18, the J gene TRBJ2-1; no clear D gene. V lost 5 bases and J lost 0, with 8 bases in between. The CDR3 runs 14 residues. Looked up from germline, CDR1 is KGHSH and CDR2 is LQKENI. CDR3 coding DNA: TGTGCCAGCTCAGAGGCAGGCTCCTACAATGAGCAGTTCTTC. Amino acid sequence: CASSEAGSYNEQFF.

The chain uses TRBV5-8 and TRBJ2-5; D is ambiguous. Trimming cost V 6 bases and J 5 bases, with 14 bases left between them. CDR1 and CDR2 from the germline V gene are SGHTS and YDEGEE. CDR3 length: 13 residues. This chain's CDR3 is CASTPGRRETQYF. CDR3 nucleotides: TGTGCCAGCACCCCTGGCAGGCGGGAGACCCAGTACTTC.

The chain uses TRBV6-6 and TRBJ1-3, with 7 bases that match TRBD1. V lost 6 bases to trimming and J lost 4 bases; unmatched junction nucleotides: 9. CDR1 is MNHNY, CDR2 SVGAGI, per germline (reference sequence). CDR3 length: 15 amino acids. The CDR3 region has the DNA TGTGCCAGCAGAGACCACAGGGGTTCGGGAAACACCATATATTTT. Amino acids: CASRDHRGSGNTIYF.

The genes are TRBV18 and TRBJ1-4, with D perhaps TRBD1 (6 bases). This CDR3 is 19 amino acids long. Germline CDR1 reads KGHSH; CDR2 reads LQKENI. Deletions cut 4 bases from V and 2 bases from J, with 23 bases between. In nucleotides, the CDR3 is TGTGCCAGCTCACGAGACGCAGTGGGGGCGGTGGTGACTAATGAAAAACTGTTTTTT. This codes for CASSRDAVGAVVTNEKLFF. The full variable domain, completed using reference TRBV18 and TRBJ1-4, is NAGVMQNPRHLVRRRGQEARLRCSPMKGHSHVYWYRQLPEEGLKFMVYLQKENIIDESGMPKERFSAEFPKEGPSILRIQQVVRGDSAAYFCASSRDAVGAVVTNEKLFFGSGTQLSVL.

The J gene is TRBJ1-4, the V gene TRBV5-5; D may be TRBD1 (6 bases). The CDR3 has 13 amino acids. V lost 3 bases and J lost 5, with 8 bases in between. Germline lookup yields CDR1 SGHKS and CDR2 YYEKEE (reference sequence). CDR3 DNA sequence: TGTGCCAGCAGCTCGGACAGCAATGAAAAACTGTTTTTT. Translated: CASSSDSNEKLFF.

CDR3 sequence (DNA): TGCGCCAGCAGCTTGTTAACAGGGGGTGGCGAAAAACTGTTTTTT. Its translation is CASSLLTGGGEKLFF. The chain combines TRBV5-1 with TRBJ1-4; 8 positions match TRBD1. CDR1 and CDR2 from the germline V gene are SGHRS and YFSETQ. This CDR3 has 15 amino acids. Trimming removed 1 base from V and 8 bases from J; junction bases left unmatched: 7. The full variable domain, completed using reference TRBV5-1 and TRBJ1-4, is KAGVTQTPRYLIKTRGQQVTLSCSPISGHRSVSWYQQTPGQGLQFLFEYFSETQRNKGNFPGRFSGRQFSNSRSEMNVSTLELGDSALYLCASSLLTGGGEKLFFGSGTQLSVL.

This chain links TRBV5-6 with TRBJ1-5, with unresolved D. Trimming pared 1 base from V and 1 base from J, leaving 6 bases between. The V gene's germline CDR1 is SGHDT and CDR2 YYEEEE. This CDR3 has 14 amino acids. The CDR3 DNA sequence: TGTGCCAGCAGCTTGTTGGAGAGCAATCAGCCCCAGCATTTT. Encoded protein: CASSLLESNQPQHF.

The V call is TRBV28, the J call TRBJ1-1; D ambiguous. CDR1 is MDHEN, CDR2 SYDVKM, per germline. This CDR3 has 12 residues. V dropped 2 bases and J dropped 2 bases, with 3 bases sitting between them. This CDR3 is CASSLANTEAFF. DNA for the CDR3: TGTGCCAGCAGTTTAGCTAACACTGAAGCTTTCTTT.

This chain links TRBV30 with TRBJ1-1; 8 bases are a match to TRBD1. The CDR3 extends over 11 amino acids. V shed 3 bases and J 9 bases; nucleotides not matched to a gene: 3. Looked up from germline, CDR1 is GTSNPN and CDR2 is SVGIG (reference sequence). In nucleotides, the CDR3 is TGTGCCTGGAGGAGGACAGGGAAAGCTTTCTTT. This encodes CAWRRTGKAFF.

V gene TRBV7-9 combines with J gene TRBJ2-2; D may be TRBD2 (5 bases). CDR1 is SEHNR and CDR2 is FQNEAQ in the germline V gene (reference sequence). Trimming stripped 3 bases from V and 0 bases from J, with 8 bases between. The CDR3 length is 15 residues. CDR3 protein: CASSLTEANTGELFF. CDR3 nucleotide sequence: TGTGCCAGCAGCTTGACGGAGGCGAACACCGGGGAGCTGTTTTTT.

The chain recombines TRBV15 with TRBJ2-5; D not certain. CDR3 length equals 12 residues. The germline CDR1 and CDR2 sequences are LNHNV and YYDKDF (reference sequence). V was pared by 3 bases and J by 3 bases, with 5 bases between. The CDR3 DNA follows: TGTGCCACCAGCAGTTCTGAAGAGACCCAGTACTTC. Translated: CATSSSEETQYF. Complete variable domain (other parts from reference TRBV15 and TRBJ2-5): DAMVIQNPRYQVTQFGKPVTLSCSQTLNHNVMYWYQQKSSQAPKLLFHYYDKDFNNEADTPDNFQSRRPNTSFCFLDIRSPGLGDTAMYLCATSSSEETQYFGPGTRLLVL.

This clone was seen more than once but under ten times. This rearrangement joins TRBV14 to TRBJ1-2, with unresolved D. The CDR3 is 14 amino acids. Trimming shortened V by 4 bases and J by 4 bases, and 13 bases separated the two germline ends. Germline CDR1 reads SGHDN; CDR2 reads FVKESK. The CDR3 DNA is TGTGCCAGCAGCCCTACAGACGGCACCTATGGCTACACCTTC. Amino acid sequence: CASSPTDGTYGYTF.

This sequence joins TRBV24-1 and TRBJ2-2, with 7 bases that match TRBD1. Germline V gene sequence: CDR1 KGHDR, CDR2 SFDVKD. CDR3 length equals 18 residues. The V and J ends lost 3 bases and 2 bases, in that order; junction bases with no gene match: 11. For the CDR3, the DNA is TGTGCCACCAGTGATCCGCCTAGGACAGGTTTAAACACCGGGGAGCTGTTTTTT. Translating gives CATSDPPRTGLNTGELFF.

CDR3 bases: TGTGCCAGCAGCCCTAACCCGACAGTTAACTATGGCTACACCTTC. This translates into CASSPNPTVNYGYTF. This sequence joins TRBV9 and TRBJ1-2; possible D gene TRBD1, 5 bases. V lost 4 bases and J lost 1, with 14 bases in between. The germline CDR1 and CDR2 sequences are SGDLS and YYNGEE. This CDR3 spans 15 amino acids.